One sample yielded the 27 T cell receptor beta chains listed below, sequenced in a study of blood T cell repertoires in COVID-19. Repertoires were generated with immunoSEQ multiplex PCR, while TCRdb's copy carries only in-frame clones and drops some. The profile covers 97,000 or so clones, with 70% to 90% appearing a single time and 8.5% to 10% taken by the ten largest. Sequencing was done on a sample of peripheral blood. These receptor sequences come from a man aged 35-49 years with active or convalescent COVID-19.

The chain couples TRBV11-2 to TRBJ2-7; TRBD1 matches 9 bases. The CDR3 has 15 amino acids. Germline CDR1 SGHAT, CDR2 FQNNGV. J lost 4 bases, V lost 5 bases, and 9 bases had no gene match. The CDR3 region is CASSVDWTGAYEQYF. CDR3 nucleotides: TGTGCCAGCAGCGTTGATTGGACAGGGGCTTACGAGCAGTACTTC.

The rearrangement joins TRBV7-2 to TRBJ1-5; a weak D match, TRBD1 (6 bases). Looked up from germline, CDR1 is SGHTA and CDR2 is FQGNSA. The V end lost 1 base, the J end lost 9 bases, and 13 bases lay between the germline ends. CDR3 length: 14 residues. The CDR3 region has the DNA TGTGCCAGCAGCTTAGATGCGGGGGCTTGGCCCCAGCATTTT. As protein: CASSLDAGAWPQHF.

This chain links TRBV27 with TRBJ1-6; possibly TRBD1 for D (5 bases). V lost 1 base and J 0 bases, leaving 7 bases between the germline ends. CDR3 size: 16 residues. Germline loops: CDR1 MNHEY, CDR2 SMNVEV (reference sequence). The CDR3 region is CASSLYRSSYNSPLHF. CDR3 DNA sequence: TGTGCCAGCAGTTTATACAGGAGCTCCTATAATTCACCCCTCCACTTT.

This rearrangement joins TRBV6-5 to TRBJ1-1; D unresolved. V was shortened by 6 bases and J by 1 base, with 6 bases between the two germline ends. CDR1 is MNHEY, CDR2 SVGAGI, per germline. CDR3 length: 12 residues. The CDR3 loop reads CASREPNTEAFF. Here the CDR3 DNA reads TGTGCCAGCAGAGAGCCGAACACTGAAGCTTTCTTT.

The chain has TRBV24-1 and TRBJ2-3; TRBD1 matches 8 bases. V was pared by 7 bases and J by 2 bases, with 1 base of the junction left unmatched. The CDR3 totals 13 residues. Per the germline V gene, CDR1 is KGHDR and CDR2 is SFDVKD. The CDR3 loop reads CATRDRDTDTQYF. In nucleotides, the CDR3 is TGTGCCACCAGGGACAGGGACACAGATACGCAGTATTTT.

This sequence joins TRBV6-4 and TRBJ1-5; possible D gene TRBD1, 6 bases. V lost 7 bases and J lost 11, with 6 bases in between. The germline CDR1 and CDR2 sequences are MRHNA and SNTAGT. The CDR3 is 9 residues long. The CDR3 sequence: CASTGAQHF. CDR3 bases: TGTGCCAGCACAGGGGCCCAGCATTTT.

The chain combines TRBV10-1 with TRBJ1-1; 9 positions match TRBD1. The CDR3 sequence is 15 residues long. The V and J ends lost 0 bases and 5 bases, in that order; junction bases with no gene match: 4. Germline assignment: CDR1 WNHNN and CDR2 SYGVQD (reference sequence). In DNA, the CDR3 is TGCGCCAGCAGTGAGTCGGGACAGGGTTTGACTGAAGCTTTCTTT. This codes for CASSESGQGLTEAFF.

Comments on this clone: A read error may account for a junction end that differs from germline. For the CDR3, the DNA is TGTGCCAGCAGTTTTGCGCCAGACAGGCGGTTC. It codes for CASSFAPDRRF. This chain connects TRBV27 to TRBJ1-2, with D possibly TRBD1 on 6 matching bases. The V gene's germline CDR1 is MNHEY and CDR2 SMNVEV (reference sequence). This CDR3 is 11 amino acids long.

The CDR3 DNA reads TGTGCCAGTAGTGTCGGTGGGGAGACTGAGCAGTTCTTC. Translation gives CASSVGGETEQFF. The chain uses TRBV19 and TRBJ2-1; TRBD2 might be the D (5 bases). This CDR3 comprises 13 residues. V gave up 5 bases and J gave up 9 bases, with 14 bases separating them. Germline assignment: CDR1 LNHDA and CDR2 SQIVND (reference sequence).

This chain connects TRBV10-3 to TRBJ1-2; tentatively, D is TRBD1 (6 bases). The CDR3 length is 13 residues. The V gene's germline CDR1 is ENHRY and CDR2 SYGVKD. Trimming took 11 bases from V and 4 from J, leaving 17 bases between them. The CDR3 region has the DNA TGTGCCGTCATGGCGGGGGCGTCCTATGGCTACACCTTC. Translation gives CAVMAGASYGYTF.

The chain combines TRBV3-1 (or the pseudogene TRBV3-2) with TRBJ2-2; the match to TRBD1 covers 9 bases. Germline CDR1 reads LGHDT; CDR2 reads YNNKEL (reference sequence). This CDR3 contains 14 residues. V lost 4 bases, J lost 15 bases, and 12 bases stayed unmatched. The CDR3 coding sequence is TGTGCCAGCAGCCTATCGGACAGGGGAGGGAGAGTGTTTTTT. Amino acid sequence: CASSLSDRGGRVFF.

The chain carries TRBV11-2 and TRBJ1-2; 9 positions agree with TRBD1. CDR1 is SGHAT, CDR2 FQNNGV, per germline. The CDR3 runs to 13 residues. V was clipped by 4 bases and J by 6 bases; unmatched bases: 3. In DNA form, the CDR3 reads TGTGCCAGCAGCTCGGACAGGGGCAATGGCTACACCTTC. Protein product: CASSSDRGNGYTF.

The chain combines TRBV10-1 with TRBJ2-1, with D uncertain. Trimming removed 8 bases at V and 0 bases at J, with 11 bases between. The CDR3 sequence is 14 residues long. Germline CDR1 and CDR2: WNHNN and SYGVQD (reference sequence). The CDR3 region is CASSSLNSYNEQFF. The CDR3 DNA follows: TGCGCCAGCTCCTCACTAAACTCCTACAATGAGCAGTTCTTC.

This clone was observed a single time. CDR3 protein: CASSEARQSQETQYF. CDR3 bases: TGTGCCAGCAGTGAAGCGCGTCAATCTCAAGAGACCCAGTACTTC. V gene TRBV2 combines with J gene TRBJ2-5; D remains unclear. The CDR3 runs 15 residues. From germline, CDR1 is SNHLY and CDR2 FYNNEI. Trimming pared 0 bases from V and 2 bases from J, leaving 10 bases between.

This chain connects TRBV2 to TRBJ2-7; 11 bases align to TRBD2. V shed 2 bases and J 3 bases; nucleotides not matched to a gene: 3. Germline V CDR1 and CDR2: SNHLY, FYNNEI. The CDR3 contains 15 residues. As DNA, the CDR3 is TGTGCCAGCAGTGAAACTAGCGGGGGTTTCTACGAGCAGTACTTC. Its protein is CASSETSGGFYEQYF.

This chain joins TRBV5-1 and TRBJ2-1, with 8 nucleotides matching TRBD2. With 4 bases clipped from V and 6 bases from J, the junction kept 12 bases outside the gene matches. CDR3 size: 16 residues. CDR1 and CDR2 from the germline V gene are SGHRS and YFSETQ. The CDR3 sequence: CASSERGGTGVNEQFF. CDR3 coding DNA: TGCGCCAGCAGCGAACGCGGGGGGACCGGGGTCAATGAGCAGTTCTTC.

The chain carries TRBV19 and TRBJ2-5; 10 bases are a match to TRBD1. V lost 3 bases, J lost 4 bases, and 5 bases stayed unmatched. CDR3 length equals 15 residues. From germline, CDR1 is LNHDA and CDR2 SQIVND (reference sequence). CDR3 region: CASSMFGTGAETQYF. DNA for the CDR3: TGTGCCAGTAGTATGTTTGGGACAGGGGCAGAGACCCAGTACTTC.

The rearrangement joins TRBV19 to TRBJ2-7, with 8 bases that match TRBD1. CDR3 length: 14 residues. V gave up 3 bases and J gave up 4 bases; unmatched junction bases: 5. In germline, CDR1 is LNHDA, CDR2 SQIVND (reference sequence). The CDR3, as DNA: TGTGCCAGTAGTATTATTGGACAGGGATACGAGCAGTACTTC. Residues: CASSIIGQGYEQYF.

The chain employs TRBV7-2 and TRBJ1-3; D is uncertain. The germline V and J ends were trimmed by 5 bases and 3 bases, with 8 bases remaining between them. Germline-derived CDR1 and CDR2 are SGHTA and FQGNSA. The CDR3 consists of 13 residues. CDR3 bases: TGTGCCAGCAGCGTATTATTTGGAAACACCATATATTTT. Translation gives CASSVLFGNTIYF.

This chain joins TRBV9 and TRBJ2-5, with a weak D call TRBD2 (5 bases). Germline values: CDR1 SGDLS, CDR2 YYNGEE. The CDR3 totals 13 residues. Trimming pared 4 bases from V and 5 bases from J, leaving 12 bases between. The CDR3, as DNA: TGTGCCAGCAGCCCCGGGATTTTCGAGACCCAGTACTTC. It is translated as CASSPGIFETQYF.

The CDR3 is CASSHSRVETSTDTQYF. For the CDR3, the DNA is TGTGCCAGCAGCCACTCACGGGTTGAGACTAGCACAGATACGCAGTATTTT. This chain uses TRBV16 with TRBJ2-3, with D uncertain. Germline-derived CDR1 and CDR2 are KGHSY and FQNENV. V lost 3 bases and J lost 0, with 16 bases in between. This CDR3 is 17 amino acids long.

The chain has TRBV5-5 and TRBJ2-7; possible D gene TRBD2, 5 bases. The CDR3 totals 13 residues. From germline, CDR1 is SGHKS and CDR2 YYEKEE (reference sequence). The V gene lost 0 bases and the J gene lost 6 bases, with 10 bases spanning the gap. This chain's CDR3 is CASSLGGPSEQYF. The DNA of the CDR3 is TGTGCCAGCAGCTTGGGCGGGCCGTCCGAGCAGTACTTC.

This clone was detected once. The rearrangement joins TRBV21-1 to TRBJ2-6; TRBD2 is the table's D call and was not checked against the DNA. TRBV21-1 is a pseudogene segment. This CDR3 is built from 16 residues. This chain's CDR3 is CASSTRGGSGANVLTF. For the CDR3, the DNA is TGTGCCAGCAGCACCAGAGGAGGGTCTGGGGCCAACGTCCTGACTTTC.

This chain joins TRBV9 and TRBJ2-7; 9 nucleotides agree with TRBD2. The CDR3 contains 15 residues. The germline V gene encodes CDR1 SGDLS and CDR2 YYNGEE. After removal of 0 bases from V and 4 bases from J, the junction contained 5 bases not matched to a gene. The chain's CDR3 is CASSVGGGARYEQYF. CDR3 nucleotides: TGTGCCAGCAGCGTAGGCGGGGGGGCTCGGTACGAGCAGTACTTC.

The chain links TRBV11-3 to TRBJ2-7, with 8 positions matching TRBD1. CDR1 SGHNT and CDR2 YENEEA come from the germline V gene. This CDR3 has 16 residues. The ends lost 4 bases at V and 2 bases at J; junction bases unmatched: 10. The CDR3 DNA reads as TGTGCCAGCAGCTCGCTCCGGGACAGGAGACCCTACGAGCAGTACTTC. It codes for CASSSLRDRRPYEQYF.

This chain links TRBV5-1 with TRBJ2-5; tentative D call: TRBD2 (5 bases). Trimming removed 0 bases at V and 2 bases at J, with 8 bases between. The CDR3 consists of 14 residues. CDR1 and CDR2 (germline): SGHRS, YFSETQ. CDR3 DNA sequence: TGCGCCAGCAGCTTGGGACGGGGTCAAGAGACCCAGTACTTC. This encodes CASSLGRGQETQYF.

The J gene is TRBJ1-3, the V gene TRBV10-1, with unresolved D. Trimming stripped 3 bases from V and 2 bases from J, with 8 bases between. The germline V gene encodes CDR1 WNHNN and CDR2 SYGVQD (reference sequence). This CDR3 has 14 amino acids. Here the CDR3 DNA reads TGCGCCAGCAGTGAAGTCAGGACTGGAAACACCATATATTTT. Translating it yields CASSEVRTGNTIYF.